This T cell receptor beta chain was captured by sequencing in a study of cytomegalovirus exposure and HLA in healthy donors. Findings of the study overall: Among immune exposure information, only CMV serostatus was available.

This CDR3 region has 14 residues. Germline loops: CDR1 SQVTM, CDR2 ANQGSEA. V dropped 3 bases and J dropped 1; count of bases not matched to a gene: 3. Notes on this clone: What it recognizes is unknown.

13 Jbeta primers and 60 Vbeta primers were used for the PCR. Sequencing used immunoSEQ multiplex PCR; TCRdb keeps in-frame clones, though not all of them. The sample contains 99,000 or so clones, about four fifths of which appear only once. V and J are TRBV29-1 and TRBJ1-1; 9 nucleotides align to TRBD1. This sequence was found in a female donor in good health and CMV-seropositive. Sequencing used PBMCs. CDR3 nucleotide sequence: TGCAGCGTTGAGGGGGGACAGGGGAACACTGAAGCTTTCTTT. As protein: CSVEGGQGNTEAFF.